This T cell receptor (beta chain) is from a study of human T cells and chemical hapten exposure. Note on this clonotype: Its antigen is unknown.

The CDR3 runs 14 residues. Per the germline V gene, CDR1 is MNHNY and CDR2 is SVGAGI (reference sequence). V was shortened by 8 bases and J by 2 bases, with 13 bases between the two germline ends. General study findings and limits: Expanded TCRs made up significantly more big CDR3 similarity clusters than controls did.

As processed by the authors: TCRs per sample had a median of around 100,000 and ranged from about 23,224 to 700,000. TCRdb called the RACE reads again in MiXCR, with one record for every CDR3 protein. The authors' filters were not applied to this entry. The sample includes approximately 60,000 distinct CDR3 sequences, 11% of them seen just once. The time point denotes: patch test 3, about 24 weeks after DPC sensitization. Described treatment: therapeutic diphenylcyclopropenone sensitization with weekly scalp DPC. J is TRBJ1-5 and V is TRBV6-6, with D possibly TRBD1 on 6 matching bases. This TCR was recovered from a woman younger than 45 with alopecia areata. Some clones in this sample may be carry-over from other donors' samples. The specimen was whole blood, collected in connection with sensitization to the hapten diphenylcyclopropenone (DPC). CDR3 nucleotides: TGTGCCAGCTCGTTTCCAGGGGGCAATCAGCCCCAGCATTTT. Amino acids: CASSFPGGNQPQHF.